This T cell receptor (beta chain) was profiled in a study of identical twins. All of the donors were Caucasians in good health. A universal primer site was created by template switching, with the cDNA bearing unique molecular identifiers. Each CDR3 protein gets one entry after TCRdb re-called the 5' RACE reads with MiXCR. The sample lists under 1 million distinct CDR3 sequences; more than 9% were seen once. This clonotype was picked up a small number of times. The V end lost 1 base, the J end lost 2 bases, and 9 bases lay between the germline ends. The CDR3 loop spans 14 amino acids. The germline CDR1 and CDR2 sequences are SEHNR and FQNEAQ (reference sequence). The same sample was also studied in work on yellow fever vaccine responses in identical twins.

The source material was PBMCs. This clonotype was sampled from a woman between 18 and 29 years old in good health. The chain combines TRBV7-9 with TRBJ2-7; the D gene could be TRBD1 or TRBD2 (5 bases each). The CDR3 DNA reads as TGTGCCAGCAGCTTAGATCAGGGAGCCTACGAGCAGTACGTC. Encoded protein: CASSLDQGAYEQYV.